This TCR beta chain was sequenced for a study of breast tumors, draining lymph nodes, adjacent tissues. This clonotype was seen many times. Its antigen remains unidentified. TCRdb re-called the multiplex PCR reads with MiXCR, one entry per CDR3 protein. This table has around 110,000 distinct CDR3 sequences, 30% appearing once. Axillary draining lymph nodes of breast cancer patients supplied the node samples. Study-level findings and limits: The lymph node origin of tumor T cells was framed as consistent with a hypothesis, not demonstrated. Tumor TCR diversity was below lymph nodes but above nontumor tissue. Most tumor T cells seemingly derive from lymph node, then expand in tumor.

The receptor comes from a female donor with breast cancer. Some clones in this sample may be carry-over from other donors' samples. Sequencing was carried out using axillary lymph node tissue.

CDR3 nucleotide sequence: TGTGCCAGCAGCCTGAGTACGGGAGATACGCAGTATTTT. It codes for CASSLSTGDTQYF. The chain carries TRBV5-4 and TRBJ2-3; D uncertain. V lost 4 bases to trimming and J lost 5 bases, with 11 bases between them. Per the germline V gene, CDR1 is SGHNT and CDR2 is YYREEE (reference sequence). CDR3 length: 13 residues.